The T cell receptor (beta chain) under discussion was sequenced for a study of blood T cells in healthy people across ages. The CDR3 runs 14 residues. Trimming cost V 1 base and J 5 bases, with 11 bases left between them. CDR1 and CDR2 (germline): DFQATT, SNEGSKA (reference sequence). The second PCR ran roughly 6 to 11 cycles with a sample-barcoded 5' primer and J-beta primers. TCRdb called the 5' RACE reads again in MiXCR, with one record for every CDR3 protein. The data contain 760,000 or so distinct CDR3 sequences, 25% of them singletons. This sample also belongs to another study, concerning T cells of mothers and their children.

The chain has TRBV20-1 and TRBJ1-4; possible D gene TRBD1, 6 bases. Sequenced input: blood. The sequence was collected from a boy aged 5 to 17 in good health. This CDR3 is CSARGVDSNEKLFF. As DNA, the CDR3 is TGCAGTGCTAGAGGTGTGGACAGCAATGAAAAACTGTTTTTT.